This entry lists 26 T cell receptor beta chains sequenced from one sample in a study of shared clonotypes between healthy human individuals. Repertoires were generated with immunoSEQ multiplex PCR, while TCRdb's copy carries only in-frame clones and drops some. In the table there are approximately 2.5 million clones, around 90% of which are singletons. The sequencing sample was made of naive CD4+ T cells sorted from blood. Subset of the sample: CD45RA+ positively selected. The source of these receptors is a young man in good health.

The chain couples TRBV5-6 to TRBJ2-6; possible D gene TRBD2, 5 bases. Germline V gives CDR1 SGHDT, CDR2 YYEEEE. Trimming removed 3 bases at V and 4 bases at J, with 17 bases between. The length of the CDR3 is 17 residues. The CDR3 spells CASSSELAQPGANVLTF. The CDR3 DNA reads as TGTGCCAGCAGCTCAGAGCTAGCCCAACCCGGGGCCAACGTCCTGACTTTC.

The chain employs TRBV7-2 and TRBJ2-2; D not certain. The germline CDR1 and CDR2 sequences are SGHTA and FQGNSA. Trimming cost V 1 base and J 0 bases, with 12 bases left between them. The CDR3 has 17 amino acids. In nucleotides, the CDR3 is TGTGCCAGCAGCTTAGGTTTCGGTCTGACGAACACCGGGGAGCTGTTTTTT. Its protein product is CASSLGFGLTNTGELFF.

This clone was seen only once. The chain uses TRBV6-5 and TRBJ2-5, with a possible D match to TRBD2 (5 bases). V was trimmed by 10 bases and J by 5 bases, leaving 11 bases between them. CDR1 and CDR2 (germline): MNHEY, SVGAGI. This CDR3 is 11 amino acids long. The CDR3 sequence is CAISGGETQYF. As DNA, the CDR3 is TGTGCCATCAGCGGCGGGGAGACCCAGTACTTC.

The J gene is TRBJ2-1, the V gene TRBV5-1; D is ambiguous. With 1 base removed from V and 2 bases from J, the gap between germline ends came to 13 bases. Per germline, CDR1 SGHRS and CDR2 YFSETQ. The CDR3 has 16 residues. The CDR3: CASSLSSWVAYNEQFF. CDR3 bases: TGCGCCAGCAGCTTGTCGTCCTGGGTGGCCTACAATGAGCAGTTCTTC. Complete variable domain (other parts from reference TRBV5-1 and TRBJ2-1): KAGVTQTPRYLIKTRGQQVTLSCSPISGHRSVSWYQQTPGQGLQFLFEYFSETQRNKGNFPGRFSGRQFSNSRSEMNVSTLELGDSALYLCASSLSSWVAYNEQFFGPGTRLTVL.

The chain is built from TRBV4-3 and TRBJ2-1; perhaps TRBD1 as D (5 bases). Trimming shortened V by 4 bases and J by 8 bases, and 18 bases separated the two germline ends. Germline V gene data show CDR1 as LGHNA and CDR2 as YSLEER. The CDR3 length is 15 residues. CDR3 DNA: TGCGCCAGCAGCCTTTCTCAGGGTGAGACGGATGAGCAGTTCTTC. It encodes CASSLSQGETDEQFF.

CDR3 amino acids: CAISESKGTGGNSPLHF. For the CDR3, the DNA is TGTGCCATCAGTGAGTCGAAGGGGACAGGGGGTAATTCACCCCTCCACTTT. The J gene is TRBJ1-6, the V gene TRBV10-3, with TRBD1 identical over 11 bases. V shed 0 bases and J 6 bases; nucleotides not matched to a gene: 4. Per the germline V gene, CDR1 is ENHRY and CDR2 is SYGVKD. This CDR3 has 17 residues.

This clone was counted a single time. This chain joins TRBV30 and TRBJ2-1, with TRBD2 matching over 7 bases. V lost 5 bases to trimming and J lost 6 bases; unmatched junction nucleotides: 7. The germline V gene encodes CDR1 GTSNPN and CDR2 SVGIG (reference sequence). This CDR3 comprises 13 residues. The CDR3 reads CAWEVWGGNEQFF. CDR3 DNA sequence: TGTGCCTGGGAGGTTTGGGGGGGCAATGAGCAGTTCTTC. Drawing the rest from reference TRBV30 and TRBJ2-1, the complete variable domain is SQTIHQWPATLVQPVGSPLSLECTVEGTSNPNLYWYRQAAGRGLQLLFYSVGIGQISSEVPQNLSASRPQDRQFILSSKKLLLSDSGFYLCAWEVWGGNEQFFGPGTRLTVL.

On this clone itself: Within the sample, other DNA sequences also encode this same CDR3. The chain carries TRBV5-4 and TRBJ2-3; tentative D call: TRBD2 (6 bases). Between the trimmed V and J ends, which lost 2 bases and 2 bases, there was a span of 9 bases. Germline lookup yields CDR1 SGHNT and CDR2 YYREEE (reference sequence). The CDR3 length is 14 residues. CDR3 residues: CASSFSGNTDTQYF. DNA for the CDR3: TGTGCCAGCAGCTTTAGCGGAAACACAGATACGCAGTATTTT.

Worth noting for this clone: This sample also contains other DNA sequences that code for the same CDR3. The genes are TRBV10-1 and TRBJ1-1; tentatively, D is TRBD1 (6 bases). The germline CDR1 and CDR2 sequences are WNHNN and SYGVQD (reference sequence). The length of the CDR3 is 13 residues. V was clipped by 6 bases and J by 0 bases, with 8 bases between them. The CDR3 here is CASSRGMNTEAFF. CDR3 coding DNA: TGCGCCAGCAGCAGGGGCATGAACACTGAAGCTTTCTTT.

About this clone: Other DNA sequences in this specimen translate into the identical CDR3. The gene calls are TRBV6-5 and TRBJ2-2; tentative D call: TRBD2 (6 bases). Germline V CDR1 and CDR2: MNHEY, SVGAGI. V dropped 5 bases and J dropped 5 bases, with 9 bases sitting between them. This CDR3 comprises 13 residues. The CDR3 region is CASSRGRTGELFF. CDR3 sequence (DNA): TGTGCCAGCAGTCGGGGGAGAACCGGGGAGCTGTTTTTT.

The rearrangement joins TRBV4-3 to TRBJ2-7; D possibly corresponds to TRBD2 (6 bases). V lost 1 base, J lost 7 bases, and 11 bases lay in between. Germline loops: CDR1 LGHNA, CDR2 YSLEER. This CDR3 is built from 13 residues. The CDR3 bases are TGCGCCAGCAGCCAAGTTAGCGGTAATGAGCAGTACTTC. Translation: CASSQVSGNEQYF.

In the case of this clone: The same CDR3 is also encoded by other DNA sequences in this sample. CDR3 nucleotide sequence: TGTGCCAGTAGTATTCAGGGGGCTAATAATTCACCCCTCCACTTT. It encodes CASSIQGANNSPLHF. The rearrangement joins TRBV19 to TRBJ1-6, with TRBD1 identical over 8 bases. CDR1 is LNHDA and CDR2 is SQIVND in the germline V gene (reference sequence). V lost 3 bases, J lost 5 bases, and 3 bases stayed unmatched. The CDR3 length is 15 residues.

The CDR3 protein is CASRSRVYSNQPQHF. The CDR3 coding sequence is TGTGCCAGCAGATCCAGGGTTTATAGCAATCAGCCCCAGCATTTT. The chain has TRBV6-6 and TRBJ1-5; D possibly corresponds to TRBD1 (5 bases). The germline V gene has CDR1 MNHNY and CDR2 SVGAGI (reference sequence). V was pared by 6 bases and J by 0 bases, with 12 bases between. This CDR3 comprises 15 residues.

The gene calls are TRBV7-9 and TRBJ2-7; D may be TRBD2 (5 bases). In germline, CDR1 is SEHNR, CDR2 FQNEAQ (reference sequence). The CDR3 sequence is 14 residues long. V lost 1 base to trimming and J lost 9 bases, with 16 bases between them. CDR3 sequence: CASSLVLHQGGQYF. DNA of the CDR3: TGTGCCAGCAGCTTAGTTTTACATCAAGGAGGGCAGTACTTC.

This clone showed up just once. V is TRBV10-3 and J is TRBJ1-6; no definite D call. Trimming removed 2 bases from V and 7 bases from J, with 9 bases in between. The CDR3 is 14 residues long. The germline V gene has CDR1 ENHRY and CDR2 SYGVKD. The CDR3 spells CAISELGRNSPLHF. The DNA for the CDR3 is TGTGCCATCAGTGAGCTAGGGCGGAATTCACCCCTCCACTTT.

The chain has TRBV2 and TRBJ2-1; D is perhaps TRBD1 (6 bases). Between the trimmed V and J ends, which lost 1 base and 6 bases, there was a span of 10 bases. The CDR3 totals 14 residues. Germline V gene data show CDR1 as SNHLY and CDR2 as FYNNEI. The CDR3 is CASSEVRDTNEQFF. The CDR3 DNA reads as TGTGCCAGCAGTGAAGTTAGGGACACCAATGAGCAGTTCTTC.

This chain links TRBV7-2 with TRBJ2-5; D is unresolved. Trimming cost V 0 bases and J 9 bases, with 14 bases left between them. Germline V gene data show CDR1 as SGHTA and CDR2 as FQGNSA. The CDR3 runs 14 residues. The CDR3 DNA is TGTGCCAGCAGCTTAGCCGGAGTTCTGGCGGCCCAGTACTTC. Translating it yields CASSLAGVLAAQYF. Full variable domain (missing parts from reference TRBV7-2 and TRBJ2-5): GAGVSQSPSNKVTEKGKDVELRCDPISGHTALYWYRQSLGQGLEFLIYFQGNSAPDKSGLPSDRFSAERTGGSVSTLTIQRTQQEDSAVYLCASSLAGVLAAQYFGPGTRLLVL.

V gene TRBV28 combines with J gene TRBJ1-1; D not certain. The CDR3 runs 14 residues. The V end lost 3 bases, the J end lost 5 bases, and 13 bases lay between the germline ends. In germline, CDR1 is MDHEN, CDR2 SYDVKM. The CDR3 DNA reads as TGTGCCAGCAGTTTCATTGTCGGCGGGACTGAAGCTTTCTTT. This translates into CASSFIVGGTEAFF.

This clone was seen a single time. The genes are TRBV19 and TRBJ1-5; 10 bases are a match to TRBD1. This CDR3 has 19 amino acids. V trimming: 5 bases; J trimming: 3 bases; junction bases outside the gene matches: 16. Germline lookup yields CDR1 LNHDA and CDR2 SQIVND (reference sequence). CDR3 coding DNA: TGTGCCAGTAGTCCGAACGGACAGGGGGTTTCGAGGTACAATCAGCCCCAGCATTTT. Residues: CASSPNGQGVSRYNQPQHF.

The chain links TRBV19 to TRBJ1-5, with TRBD1 as a possible D gene (5 bases). Germline V gene sequence: CDR1 LNHDA, CDR2 SQIVND (reference sequence). This CDR3 contains 16 residues. V lost 3 bases, J lost 9 bases, and 21 bases lay in between. The CDR3 region is CASSIPFLGVQVPQHF. DNA for the CDR3: TGTGCCAGTAGTATCCCGTTCTTGGGGGTCCAGGTGCCCCAGCATTTT.

CDR3 DNA: TGTGCTGGGGGCAGGGGCACTGAAGCTTTCTTT. Protein product: CAGGRGTEAFF. This chain joins TRBV28 and TRBJ1-1, with a tentative D call TRBD1 (6 bases). In germline, CDR1 is MDHEN, CDR2 SYDVKM. This CDR3 contains 11 residues. Looking up the rest from reference TRBV28 and TRBJ1-1 gives the full variable domain: DVKVTQSSRYLVKRTGEKVFLECVQDMDHENMFWYRQDPGLGLRLIYFSYDVKMKEKGDIPEGYSVSREKKERFSLILESASTNQTSMYLCAGGRGTEAFFGQGTRLTVV.

On this clone itself: Distinct nucleotide sequences in the sample also encode this CDR3. The rearrangement joins TRBV7-2 to TRBJ1-5, with unresolved D. The CDR3 has 14 amino acids. Germline CDR1 SGHTA, CDR2 FQGNSA. The V and J ends lost 5 bases and 1 base respectively, with 9 bases between them. CDR3 sequence: CASSQGQSNQPQHF. The CDR3 nucleotides are TGTGCCAGCAGCCAAGGGCAGAGCAATCAGCCCCAGCATTTT.

CDR3 bases: TGTGCCAGCAGTTACTCGGCGGGGGGGAACTACGAGCAGTACTTC. Translating it yields CASSYSAGGNYEQYF. The chain carries TRBV6-5 and TRBJ2-7; 9 nucleotides match TRBD2. Per the germline V gene, CDR1 is MNHEY and CDR2 is SVGAGI. The CDR3 runs to 15 residues. Germline trimming cut 0 bases from V and 3 bases from J; bases unmatched to any gene: 3.

The chain couples TRBV27 to TRBJ1-2; tentatively, D is TRBD1 (6 bases). Per the germline V gene, CDR1 is MNHEY and CDR2 is SMNVEV (reference sequence). The CDR3 is made up of 15 amino acids. Trimming cost V 8 bases and J 4 bases, with 20 bases left between them. Written as DNA, the CDR3 is TGTGCCAGCGGGGGGCGGGGCTTAGGGACCTATGGCTACACCTTC. Translated: CASGGRGLGTYGYTF.

For this clone: The sample holds other DNA sequences that translate to the same CDR3. The chain joins TRBV10-3 to TRBJ1-2, with 10 bases that match TRBD1. CDR1 and CDR2 from the germline V gene are ENHRY and SYGVKD. V lost 4 bases to trimming and J lost 4 bases; unmatched junction nucleotides: 0. The CDR3 loop spans 13 amino acids. Written as DNA, the CDR3 is TGTGCCATCAGTGGGGACAGGGGCTATGGCTACACCTTC. The encoded protein is CAISGDRGYGYTF.

The J gene is TRBJ2-7, the V gene TRBV30; 8 bases align to TRBD2. CDR1 and CDR2 (germline): GTSNPN, SVGIG (reference sequence). The CDR3 has 15 amino acids. V was pared by 0 bases and J by 5 bases, with 9 bases of the junction left unmatched. CDR3 residues: CAWSVRGGRIHEQYF. CDR3 sequence (DNA): TGTGCCTGGAGTGTACGGGGGGGCCGCATCCACGAGCAGTACTTC.